The rows below give T cell receptor beta chains drawn from one sample of a study of T-cell memory formation after mild COVID-19. TCRdb fed the 5' RACE reads into MiXCR, producing one record per CDR3 protein. The table has 350,000 to 550,000 distinct CDR3 sequences, roughly 18% seen once. The sequenced material came from PBMCs or a T cell subset sorted from them (not recorded which). These TCRs come from a man between 18 and 29 years old who had mild COVID-19 (a few samples of this study predate the infection). Cell type and time point are not known. Both conserved end residues are part of each CDR3. The D gene is left open where the match is weak. Clone size is stated in some rows and not others, as once, few, many or a class when expanded.

few	TRBV27	.	TRBJ2-3	TGTGCCAGCAGCTCCCTGGGGCATCGTAGCACAGATACGCAGTATTTT	CASSSLGHRSTDTQYF
few	TRBV20-1	TRBD2	TRBJ2-7	TGCAGTGCTACTCCTATAGCGGGAGGCTACGAGCAGTACTTC	CSATPIAGGYEQYF
few	TRBV5-1	TRBD1	TRBJ2-7	TGCGCCAGCAGCTTGGACGGACAGGGGGCCTACGAGCAGTACTTC	CASSLDGQGAYEQYF
few	TRBV4-3	TRBD1	TRBJ1-1	TGCGCCAGCAGCCCGGATACGATTATGGGGACAGCGAACACTGAAGCTTTCTTT	CASSPDTIMGTANTEAFF
many	TRBV20-1	TRBD1	TRBJ2-5	TGCAGTGCTAGTTCGGGACAGGGGCGGGAGACCCAGTACTTC	CSASSGQGRETQYF
.	TRBV7-9	.	TRBJ2-2	TGTGCCAGCAGCTTCAGTTTAGGATTTACCGGGGAGCTGTTTTTT	CASSFSLGFTGELFF
.	TRBV6-2/TRBV6-3	TRBD2	TRBJ2-1	TGTGCCAGCAGTAATAAAGCGGGGGGAAGAACGGATGAGCAGTTCTTC	CASSNKAGGRTDEQFF
.	TRBV29-1	.	TRBJ2-5	TGCAGCGTTGAAGAAGGAGAGACCCAGTACTTC	CSVEEGETQYF
few	TRBV3-1	.	TRBJ2-3	TGTGCCAGCAGCCCGGTGAGCGGGAGCACAGATACGCAGTATTTT	CASSPVSGSTDTQYF
few	TRBV6-1	TRBD2	TRBJ2-5	TGTGCCAGCAGAGCTGGGACTAGCGGGGGCCGGGGGTTCGGGACCCAGTACTTC	CASRAGTSGGRGFGTQYF
many	TRBV12-3/TRBV12-4	TRBD1	TRBJ1-2	TGTGCCAGCAGTTTACCGCGCCTGCAGGGGGCCTATGGCTACACCTTC	CASSLPRLQGAYGYTF
.	TRBV5-1	TRBD1	TRBJ2-5	TGCGCCAGCAGTTTTGGGACAGCTGAAGAGACCCAGTACTTC	CASSFGTAEETQYF
.	TRBV13	.	TRBJ2-3	TGTGCCAGCAGCGGCCGGACCGTTACTACAGATACGCAGTATTTT	CASSGRTVTTDTQYF
few	TRBV11-1	.	TRBJ2-1	TGTGCCAGCAGCTTAGTACCGGACAATGAGCAGTTCTTC	CASSLVPDNEQFF
.	TRBV14	.	TRBJ2-1	TGTGCCAGCAGGTACTTGGATAGCTCCTACAATGAGCAGTTCTTC	CASRYLDSSYNEQFF
few	TRBV6-6	.	TRBJ2-5	TGTGCCAGCAGGTCCGGGCTAGAAGAGACCCAGTACTTC	CASRSGLEETQYF
.	TRBV19	.	TRBJ1-2	TGTGCCAGTAGCCGACTTGGCGAGAGCGGCTACACCTTC	CASSRLGESGYTF
.	TRBV7-7	.	TRBJ2-5	TGTGCTAGCAGCTTAGGCAGATTCAAAGAGACCCAGTACTTC	CASSLGRFKETQYF
few	TRBV7-3	.	TRBJ1-2	TGTGCCAGCAGCTTACCCGCCGGGCCTCGCGGTATTTGGGTGCCCCTGAATGGCTACACCTTC	CASSLPAGPRGIWVPLNGYTF
.	TRBV6-5	TRBD1	TRBJ1-5	TGTGCCAGCAGCCCCTGGACAGGGTTTGCAAATCAGCCCCAGCATTTT	CASSPWTGFANQPQHF
few	TRBV18	.	TRBJ2-3	TGTGCCAGCTCACCCCAACAGGGAGATGTGGCAGATACGCAGTATTTT	CASSPQQGDVADTQYF
few	TRBV12-3/TRBV12-4	.	TRBJ2-2	TGTGCCAGCAGCAACTTCAGGAGGGGCCTCCTTTTAAACACCGGGGAGCTGTTTTTT	CASSNFRRGLLLNTGELFF
.	TRBV6-2/TRBV6-3	.	TRBJ2-5	TGTGCCAGCACCAAGACAGGGAGGGAGACCCAGTACTTC	CASTKTGRETQYF
many	TRBV7-7	.	TRBJ2-7	TGTGCCAGCAGCCCTGAGGGCTCCTACGAGCAGTACTTC	CASSPEGSYEQYF